This TCR beta chain was identified during a study of T cell repertoires in cytomegalovirus infection. The wider study: Matching HLA type, along with CMV infection, was indicated by public TCR beta signatures.

A note on this clonotype: Its antigen is currently unknown. One junction end disagrees with the germline gene, perhaps due to a read error.

TCRdb re-called the reads through MiXCR, storing one row per CDR3 protein. This table has about 450,000 distinct CDR3 sequences, approximately 30% appearing once. Study-level points and caveats: Cumulative public TCR beta family frequency identified carriers of CMV plus the relevant HLA. The response measured ex vivo was dominated by TCR beta clonotypes (HLA-C-restricted and CMV-specific).

Germline V lookup: CDR1 ENHRY, CDR2 SYGVKD. The CDR3 consists of 12 residues. This chain links TRBV10-3 with TRBJ1-1, with a tentative D call TRBD1 (6 bases). The clonotype originates from a human donor in good health (CMV status not recorded). Some clones in this sample may be carry-over from other donors' samples. Sequenced material: PBMCs. As DNA, the CDR3 is TGTGCCATCAGACAGGGAAACCCTGAATCTTTCTTT. Its protein is CAIRQGNPESFF.